The text below deals with one T cell receptor beta chain. The target of this receptor is not known. No base quality values were provided; no much bigger clone lies one nucleotide off. This record belongs to a study of blood T cell repertoires in COVID-19 (dated by TCRdb to 2020 to 2021). For context, the study as a whole: The collaborator samples originated in the United States, Italy and Spain and spanned the acute and convalescent phases of COVID-19. The material from the prospective study consisted of cDNA or gDNA derived from T cells, B-cell-depleted T cells, or PBMCs. Deeply sampled blood TCRbeta repertoires from subjects exposed to, actively infected with, or recovered from COVID-19 were included in the dataset. A freely available public database, intended as a resource for researchers studying the immune response to SARS-CoV-2, is where the repertoires were released. The samples were drawn from two sources: the first 160 participants of the ongoing ImmuneRACE study, and 1,254 subjects contributed by 6 global collaborators. A de-identified subject ID, COVID-19 status, age in years and sex were almost always included in the sample metadata. HLA class I and class II types, where available, came from metadata supplied by the sample provider rather than from assay-based typing. Broad study findings and their caveats: The quantity of clinical and demographic metadata differed by source and by participant and was supplied without curation.

Whole blood was collected in K2EDTA tubes by collaborating institutions according to the institutions' own protocols. Collaborator samples were shipped for TCRbeta analysis as frozen whole blood, isolated PBMCs, or DNA extracted from either sample type. TCRbeta CDR3 regions were amplified from genomic DNA using the immunoSEQ Assay, a bias-controlled multiplex PCR. In the original analysis: Within the assay, amplification of reference gene primers was used to estimate how many nucleated cells each sample contained. To quantify the absolute abundance of each unique TCRbeta CDR3 rearrangement, sequence reads were collapsed and filtered. Productive Simpson clonality was computed per sample as the square root of Simpson's diversity index over productive rearrangements. The immuneACCESS repertoire file appears here via TCRdb, limited to in-frame rearrangements. These files lack a portion of the clones; in checked studies, under half of the deficit traces to unresolved V genes, and the cause of the others is not known. V, J and clone size are those of that table, while D and trimming were read from the DNA. The sample yields 150,000 to 200,000 clones; 65% to 85% were counted once. Approximately 11% of the sample rests with the top ten.

The clonotype originates from a man in his 60s with active or convalescent COVID-19. The sample consisted of peripheral blood.

CDR3 reads: CASSIDAGLRANVLTF. The nucleotides are TGTGCCAGTAGTATAGACGCGGGCCTTAGGGCCAACGTCCTGACTTTC. The chain was built from TRBV19 and TRBJ2-6; TRBD2 might be the D gene, on 5 matching bases. The trim is 0 bases for V and 5 bases for J, with a gap of 11 bases between the germline ends. Sequences LNHDA (CDR1) and SQIVND (CDR2) are obtained from the germline V gene (reference sequence). The CDR3 starts with the cysteine, ends with the phenylalanine, and has 16 residues. The kept DNA is CDR3 alone, 48 bases in frame from the first base. Where the CDR3 stops, the reference TRBV19 and TRBJ2-6 genes take over; the full variable domain is DGGITQSPKYLFRKEGQNVTLSCEQNLNHDAMYWYRQDPGQGLRLIYYSQIVNDFQKGDIAEGYSVSREKKESFPLTVTSAQKNPTAFYLCASSIDAGLRANVLTFGAGSRLTVL.